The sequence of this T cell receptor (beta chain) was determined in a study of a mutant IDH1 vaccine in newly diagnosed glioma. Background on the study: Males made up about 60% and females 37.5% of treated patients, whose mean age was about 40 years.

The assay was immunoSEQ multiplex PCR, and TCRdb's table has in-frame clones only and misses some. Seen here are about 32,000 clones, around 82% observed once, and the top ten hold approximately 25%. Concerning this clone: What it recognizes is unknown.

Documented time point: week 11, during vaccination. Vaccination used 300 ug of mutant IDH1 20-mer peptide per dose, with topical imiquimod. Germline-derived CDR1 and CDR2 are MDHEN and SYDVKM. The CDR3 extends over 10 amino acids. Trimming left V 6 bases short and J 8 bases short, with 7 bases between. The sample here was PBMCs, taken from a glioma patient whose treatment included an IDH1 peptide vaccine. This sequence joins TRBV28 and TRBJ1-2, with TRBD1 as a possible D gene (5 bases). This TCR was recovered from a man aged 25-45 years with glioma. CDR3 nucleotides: TGTGCCAGCAGGTCAGGGGGCTACACCTTC. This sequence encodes CASRSGGYTF.